This T cell receptor beta chain was sequenced during a study of stem cell transplantation in POMP-related autoinflammatory disease. About the study: Impaired MHC class I-dependent CD8+ differentiation was hypothesized from defective thymoproteasomes.

Generated by immunoSEQ multiplex PCR, the TCRdb table keeps only in-frame clones and is missing some. Of about 6,900 clones listed, 80% to 85% are singletons. This clone was detected once. Its antigen is undetermined. General study findings and limits: Patients with PRAID showed a restricted number of unique TRB V-J gene pairings. A trend toward lower repertoire diversity and greater clonality appeared in every analyzed T-cell subset of PRAID patients.

V was cut by 0 bases and J by 3 bases, with 18 bases left in between. The CDR3 extends over 18 amino acids. CDR1 and CDR2 (germline): MGHRA, YSYEKL. The sequenced material came from a CXCR5-defined cell subset from PBMCs. The chain recombines TRBV4-1 with TRBJ1-3; possibly TRBD1 for D (6 bases). This sequence originates from a human donor in good health. The CDR3 bases are TGCGCCAGCAGCCAAGAATCAGCGGTAGGGGGTTATGGAAACACCATATATTTT. It is translated as CASSQESAVGGYGNTIYF.